This T cell receptor (beta chain) was documented in a study of blood T cells in healthy people across ages. Study findings and constraints: Higher diversity and more naive CD4+ cells were features of long-lived donors, compared to aged donors.

Combining a sample-barcoded 5' primer with a J-beta primer mix, a second PCR ran for roughly 7 to 12 cycles. Each TCR beta cDNA got a 12-nucleotide random molecular identifier. TCRdb recomputed calls from the 5' RACE reads with MiXCR, one row per CDR3 protein. This table has around 780,000 distinct CDR3 sequences, about 56% appearing once. CDR1 and CDR2 (germline): KGHDR, SFDVKD. V dropped 3 bases and J dropped 7; count of bases not matched to a gene: 7. The CDR3 consists of 15 residues. Each individual donor underwent a draw of around 9.8 milliliters of peripheral blood. This clonotype was counted between two and nine times. Its target is unknown.

The V gene is TRBV24-1, the J gene TRBJ2-4; 8 bases agree with TRBD1. Sequenced: blood. The TCR originated in a man in his forties or fifties in good health. CDR3: CATSDTRTGSNIQYF. The CDR3 DNA reads as TGTGCCACCAGTGATACCCGGACAGGGAGTAACATTCAGTACTTC.